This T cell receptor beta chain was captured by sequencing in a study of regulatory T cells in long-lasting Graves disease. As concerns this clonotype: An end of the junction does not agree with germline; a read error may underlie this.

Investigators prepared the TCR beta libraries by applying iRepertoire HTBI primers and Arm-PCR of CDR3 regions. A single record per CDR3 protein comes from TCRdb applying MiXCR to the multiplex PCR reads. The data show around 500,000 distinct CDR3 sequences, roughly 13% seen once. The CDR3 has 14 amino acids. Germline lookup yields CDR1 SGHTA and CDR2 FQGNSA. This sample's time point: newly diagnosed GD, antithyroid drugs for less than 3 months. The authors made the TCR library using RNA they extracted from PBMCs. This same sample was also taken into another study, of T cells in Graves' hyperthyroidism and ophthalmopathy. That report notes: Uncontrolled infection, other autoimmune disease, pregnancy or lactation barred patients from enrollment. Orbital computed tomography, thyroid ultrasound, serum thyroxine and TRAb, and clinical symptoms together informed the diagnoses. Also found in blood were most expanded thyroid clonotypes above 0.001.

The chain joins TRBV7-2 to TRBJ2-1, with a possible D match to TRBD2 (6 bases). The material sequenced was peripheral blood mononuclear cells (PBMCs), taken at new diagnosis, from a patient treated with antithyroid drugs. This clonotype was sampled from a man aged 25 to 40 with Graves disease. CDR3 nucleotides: TGTGCCAGCAGCATAGGAGGGGTGTACGGTGAGCGGTTCTTC. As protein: CASSIGGVYGERFF.